The T cell receptor (beta chain) under discussion was sequenced for a study of blood T cells in healthy people across ages. This CDR3 is 16 amino acids long. In germline, CDR1 is MNHEY, CDR2 SMNVEV (reference sequence). The V end lost 2 bases, the J end lost 2 bases, and 16 bases lay between the germline ends. Study-level findings and limits: There were more naive CD4+ cells and higher diversity in long-lived donors than in aged donors. Total diversity from one million sequenced T cells was likely underestimated.

As for this clonotype: Its specificity is unknown.

Alongside a J-beta primer mix, a sample-barcoded 5' primer served in a second PCR lasting 7 to 11 cycles. Carrying 12 random nucleotides, a template-switch adaptor labeled each individual cDNA molecule. TCRdb re-called the 5' RACE reads with MiXCR, one entry per CDR3 protein. The sample carries 1.5 million to 2 million distinct CDR3 sequences, around 48% recorded once. This TCR was recovered from a woman in her 40s in good health. J is TRBJ2-7 and V is TRBV27, with a weak D call TRBD1 (6 bases). What was sequenced was blood. For the CDR3, the DNA is TGTGCCAGCAGTTTAACGTGGGGGCTAGGCCCCTACGAGCAGTACTTC. Protein: CASSLTWGLGPYEQYF.